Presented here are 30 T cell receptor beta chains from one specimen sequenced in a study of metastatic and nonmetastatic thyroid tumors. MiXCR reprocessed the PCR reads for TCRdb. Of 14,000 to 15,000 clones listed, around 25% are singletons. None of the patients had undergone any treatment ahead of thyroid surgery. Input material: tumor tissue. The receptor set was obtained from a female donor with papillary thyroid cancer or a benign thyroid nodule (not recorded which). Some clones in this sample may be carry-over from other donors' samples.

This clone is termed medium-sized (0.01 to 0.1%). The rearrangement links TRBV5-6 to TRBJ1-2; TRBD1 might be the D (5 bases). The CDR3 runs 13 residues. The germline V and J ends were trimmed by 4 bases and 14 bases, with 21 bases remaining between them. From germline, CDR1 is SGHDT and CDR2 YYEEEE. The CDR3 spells CASSMGPGPPETF. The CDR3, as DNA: TGTGCCAGCAGCATGGGACCGGGACCGCCGGAAACCTTC.

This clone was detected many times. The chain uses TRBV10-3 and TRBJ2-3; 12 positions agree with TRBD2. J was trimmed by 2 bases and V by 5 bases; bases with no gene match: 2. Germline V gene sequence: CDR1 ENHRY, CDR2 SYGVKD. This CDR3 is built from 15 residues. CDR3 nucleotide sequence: TGTGCCATCAGTCCTAGCGGGAGGGACACAGATACGCAGTATTTT. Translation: CAISPSGRDTDTQYF.

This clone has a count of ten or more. CDR3 DNA sequence: TGTGCCATCAGTGAGTCCGGCAGTGGGTCTGGGGCCAACGTCCTGACTTTC. Amino acids: CAISESGSGSGANVLTF. The chain has TRBV10-3 and TRBJ2-6; D is unresolved. Germline CDR1 ENHRY, CDR2 SYGVKD. V was pared by 0 bases and J by 1 base, with 10 bases between. The CDR3 spans 17 residues.

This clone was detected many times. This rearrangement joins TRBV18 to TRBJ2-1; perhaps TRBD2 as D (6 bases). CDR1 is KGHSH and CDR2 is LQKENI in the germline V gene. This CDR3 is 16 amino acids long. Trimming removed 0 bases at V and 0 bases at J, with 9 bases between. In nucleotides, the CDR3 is TGTGCCAGCTCACCACCGCGGGACTTCTCCTACAATGAGCAGTTCTTC. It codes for CASSPPRDFSYNEQFF. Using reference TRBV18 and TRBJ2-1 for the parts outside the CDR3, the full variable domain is NAGVMQNPRHLVRRRGQEARLRCSPMKGHSHVYWYRQLPEEGLKFMVYLQKENIIDESGMPKERFSAEFPKEGPSILRIQQVVRGDSAAYFCASSPPRDFSYNEQFFGPGTRLTVL.

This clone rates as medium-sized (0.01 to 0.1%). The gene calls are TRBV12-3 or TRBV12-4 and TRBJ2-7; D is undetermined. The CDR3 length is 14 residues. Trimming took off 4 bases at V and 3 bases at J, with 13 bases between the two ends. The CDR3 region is CASSWAGNRYEQYF. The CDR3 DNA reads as TGTGCCAGCAGTTGGGCAGGAAATCGCTACGAGCAGTACTTC.

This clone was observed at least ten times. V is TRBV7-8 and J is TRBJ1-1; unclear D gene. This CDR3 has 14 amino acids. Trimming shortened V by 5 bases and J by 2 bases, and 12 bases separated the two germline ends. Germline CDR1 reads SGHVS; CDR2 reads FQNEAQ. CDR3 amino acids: CASSPHAGNTEAFF. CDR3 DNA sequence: TGTGCCAGCAGCCCCCATGCGGGTAACACTGAAGCTTTCTTT. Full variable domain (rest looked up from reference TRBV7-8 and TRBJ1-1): GAGVSQSPRYKVAKRGQDVALRCDPISGHVSLFWYQQALGQGPEFLTYFQNEAQLDKSGLPSDRFFAERPEGSVSTLKIQRTQQEDSAVYLCASSPHAGNTEAFFGQGTRLTVV.

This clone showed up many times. For the CDR3, the DNA is TGTGCCAGCAGCTTAGTTCGGACAAAGAACACCGGGGAGCTGTTTTTT. It is translated as CASSLVRTKNTGELFF. The chain links TRBV11-2 to TRBJ2-2, with a possible D match to TRBD1 (5 bases). Germline loops: CDR1 SGHAT, CDR2 FQNNGV. The germline V and J ends were trimmed by 1 base and 1 base, with 10 bases remaining between them. The CDR3 covers 16 residues.

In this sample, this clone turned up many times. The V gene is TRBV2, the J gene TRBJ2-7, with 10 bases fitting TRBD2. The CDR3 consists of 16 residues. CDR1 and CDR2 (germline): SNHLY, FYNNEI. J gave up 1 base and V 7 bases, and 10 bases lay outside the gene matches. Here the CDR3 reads CASTYFRTSGSYEQYF. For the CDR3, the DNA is TGTGCCAGCACCTATTTTAGGACTAGCGGATCCTACGAGCAGTACTTC.

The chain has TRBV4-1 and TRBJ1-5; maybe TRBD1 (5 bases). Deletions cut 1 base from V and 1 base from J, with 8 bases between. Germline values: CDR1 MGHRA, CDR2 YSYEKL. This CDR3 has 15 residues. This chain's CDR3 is CASSQVPGSNQPQHF. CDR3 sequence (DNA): TGCGCCAGCAGCCAAGTCCCAGGGAGCAATCAGCCCCAGCATTTT.

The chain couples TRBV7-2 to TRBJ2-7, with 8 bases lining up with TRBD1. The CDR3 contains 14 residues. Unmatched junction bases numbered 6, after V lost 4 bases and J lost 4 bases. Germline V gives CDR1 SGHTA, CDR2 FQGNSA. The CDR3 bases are TGTGCCAGCAGCTCACGGACAGGGAGATACGAGCAGTACTTC. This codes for CASSSRTGRYEQYF.

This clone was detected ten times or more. Here the CDR3 reads CASSISGTSGSRVNEQFF. The CDR3 DNA is TGTGCCAGTAGTATTAGCGGGACTAGCGGGAGCCGCGTCAATGAGCAGTTCTTC. The V and J genes are TRBV19 and TRBJ2-1, with 14 bases matching TRBD2. This CDR3 is 18 amino acids long. Trimming took 3 bases from V and 6 from J; bases not matched to a gene: 10. From germline, CDR1 is LNHDA and CDR2 SQIVND (reference sequence).

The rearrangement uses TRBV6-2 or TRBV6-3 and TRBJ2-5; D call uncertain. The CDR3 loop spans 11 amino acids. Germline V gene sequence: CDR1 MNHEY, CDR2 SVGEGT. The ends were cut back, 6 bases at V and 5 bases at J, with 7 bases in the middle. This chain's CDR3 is CASRNMETQYF. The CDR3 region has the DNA TGTGCCAGCAGAAATATGGAGACCCAGTACTTC.

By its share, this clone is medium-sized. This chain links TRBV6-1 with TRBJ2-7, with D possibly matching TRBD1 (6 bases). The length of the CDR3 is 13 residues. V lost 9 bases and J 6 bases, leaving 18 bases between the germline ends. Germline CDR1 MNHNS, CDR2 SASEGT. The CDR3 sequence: CASTMGHRLEQYF. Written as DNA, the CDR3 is TGTGCCAGTACAATGGGACACCGCCTCGAGCAGTACTTC.

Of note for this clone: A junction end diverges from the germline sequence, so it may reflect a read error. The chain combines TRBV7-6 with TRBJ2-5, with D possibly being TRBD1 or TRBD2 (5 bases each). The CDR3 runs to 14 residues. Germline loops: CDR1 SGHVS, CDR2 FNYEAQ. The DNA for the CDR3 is TGTGCCAGCAGCTTAGAATCCCAAAGAGGGACCGAGTACTTC. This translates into CASSLESQRGTEYF. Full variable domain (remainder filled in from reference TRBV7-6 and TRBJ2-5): GAGVSQSPRYKVTKRGQDVALRCDPISGHVSLYWYRQALGQGPEFLTYFNYEAQQDKSGLPNDRFSAERPEGSISTLTIQRTEQRDSAMYRCASSLESQRGTEYFGPGTRLLVL.

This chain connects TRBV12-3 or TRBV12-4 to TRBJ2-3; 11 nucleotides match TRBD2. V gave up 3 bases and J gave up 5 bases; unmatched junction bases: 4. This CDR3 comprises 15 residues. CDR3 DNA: TGTGCCAGCAGTTTTAGGCTAGCGGGAGGAGATACGCAGTATTTT. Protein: CASSFRLAGGDTQYF.

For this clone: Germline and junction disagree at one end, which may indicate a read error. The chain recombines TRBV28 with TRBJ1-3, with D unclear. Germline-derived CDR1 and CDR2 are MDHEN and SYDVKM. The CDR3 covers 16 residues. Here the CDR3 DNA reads TGTGCCAGCAGCGGGCCCCCAGTGCGGACTGGAAATACCATATATTTT. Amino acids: CASSGPPVRTGNTIYF.

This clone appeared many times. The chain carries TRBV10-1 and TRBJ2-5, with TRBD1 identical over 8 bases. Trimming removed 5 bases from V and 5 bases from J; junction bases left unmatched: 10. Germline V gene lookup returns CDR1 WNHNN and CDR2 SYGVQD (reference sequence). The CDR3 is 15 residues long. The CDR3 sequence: CASSHRTGPEETQYF. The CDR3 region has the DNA TGCGCCAGCAGTCATAGGACAGGGCCCGAGGAGACCCAGTACTTC.

CDR3 bases: TGTGCCAGTAGTATGAGGATGACAGGGACCCGGAACACTGAAGCTTTCTTT. Protein product: CASSMRMTGTRNTEAFF. The rearrangement joins TRBV19 to TRBJ1-1; TRBD1 aligns across 7 bases. The trim removed 3 bases at V and 1 base at J, leaving 11 bases unmatched. CDR1 is LNHDA and CDR2 is SQIVND in the germline V gene (reference sequence). The CDR3 runs to 17 residues.

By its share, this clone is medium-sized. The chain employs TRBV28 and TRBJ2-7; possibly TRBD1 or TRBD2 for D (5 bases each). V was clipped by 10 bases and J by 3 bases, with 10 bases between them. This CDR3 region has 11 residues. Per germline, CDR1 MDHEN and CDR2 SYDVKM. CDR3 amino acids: CATGDLYEQYF. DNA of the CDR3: TGTGCCACCGGGGACCTCTACGAGCAGTACTTC.

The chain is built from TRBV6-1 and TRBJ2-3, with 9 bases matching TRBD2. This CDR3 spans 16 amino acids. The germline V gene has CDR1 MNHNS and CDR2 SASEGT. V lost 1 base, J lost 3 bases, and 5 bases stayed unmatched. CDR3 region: CASSEDGGGATDTQYF. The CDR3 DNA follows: TGTGCCAGCAGTGAAGATGGCGGGGGGGCGACAGATACGCAGTATTTT.

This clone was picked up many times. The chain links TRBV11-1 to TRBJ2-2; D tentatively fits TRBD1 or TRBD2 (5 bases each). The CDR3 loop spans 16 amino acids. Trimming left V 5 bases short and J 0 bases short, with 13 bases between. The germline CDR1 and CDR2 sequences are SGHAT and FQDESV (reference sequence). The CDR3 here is CASSHPRGANTGELFF. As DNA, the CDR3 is TGTGCCAGCAGCCACCCCCGGGGCGCGAACACCGGGGAGCTGTTTTTT.

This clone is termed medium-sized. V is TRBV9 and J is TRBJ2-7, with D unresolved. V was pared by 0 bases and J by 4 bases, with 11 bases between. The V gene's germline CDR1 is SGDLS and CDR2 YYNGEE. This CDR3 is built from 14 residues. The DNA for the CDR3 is TGTGCCAGCAGCGTAGAAGCAGGCCCGTACGAGCAGTACTTC. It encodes CASSVEAGPYEQYF. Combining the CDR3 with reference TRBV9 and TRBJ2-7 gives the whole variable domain DSGVTQTPKHLITATGQRVTLRCSPRSGDLSVYWYQQSLDQGLQFLIQYYNGEERAKGNILERFSAQQFPDLHSELNLSSLELGDSALYFCASSVEAGPYEQYFGPGTRLTVT.

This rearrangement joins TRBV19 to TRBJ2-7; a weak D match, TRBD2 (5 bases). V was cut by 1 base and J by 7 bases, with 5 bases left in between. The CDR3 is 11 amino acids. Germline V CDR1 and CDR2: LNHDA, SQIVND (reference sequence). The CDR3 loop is CASSIAGEQYF. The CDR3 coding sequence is TGTGCCAGTAGTATAGCGGGGGAGCAGTACTTC.

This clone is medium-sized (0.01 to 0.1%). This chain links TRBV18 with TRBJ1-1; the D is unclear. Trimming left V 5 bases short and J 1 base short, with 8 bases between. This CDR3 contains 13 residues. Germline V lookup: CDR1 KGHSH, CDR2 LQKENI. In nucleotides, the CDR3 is TGTGCCAGCTCATCGAACTGGAACACTGAAGCTTTCTTT. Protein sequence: CASSSNWNTEAFF. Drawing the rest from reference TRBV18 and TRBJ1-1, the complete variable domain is NAGVMQNPRHLVRRRGQEARLRCSPMKGHSHVYWYRQLPEEGLKFMVYLQKENIIDESGMPKERFSAEFPKEGPSILRIQQVVRGDSAAYFCASSSNWNTEAFFGQGTRLTVV.

The CDR3 sequence: CASWSAASWRSNQPQHF. CDR3 DNA sequence: TGTGCCAGTTGGTCGGCTGCTTCATGGCGAAGCAATCAGCCCCAGCATTTT. The rearrangement uses TRBV28 and TRBJ1-5; D is unclear. Trimming stripped 9 bases from V and 1 base from J, with 22 bases between. This CDR3 comprises 17 residues. Germline CDR1 reads MDHEN; CDR2 reads SYDVKM.

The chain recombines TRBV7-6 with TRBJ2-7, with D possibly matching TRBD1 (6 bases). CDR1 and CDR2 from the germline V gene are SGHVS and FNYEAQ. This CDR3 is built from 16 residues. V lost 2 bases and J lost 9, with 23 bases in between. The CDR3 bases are TGTGCCAGCAGCTTATGGGGGCCGGATTCCCTCGTTGTGCAGTACTTC. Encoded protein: CASSLWGPDSLVVQYF. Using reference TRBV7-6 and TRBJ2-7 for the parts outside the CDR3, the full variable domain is GAGVSQSPRYKVTKRGQDVALRCDPISGHVSLYWYRQALGQGPEFLTYFNYEAQQDKSGLPNDRFSAERPEGSISTLTIQRTEQRDSAMYRCASSLWGPDSLVVQYFGPGTRLTVT.

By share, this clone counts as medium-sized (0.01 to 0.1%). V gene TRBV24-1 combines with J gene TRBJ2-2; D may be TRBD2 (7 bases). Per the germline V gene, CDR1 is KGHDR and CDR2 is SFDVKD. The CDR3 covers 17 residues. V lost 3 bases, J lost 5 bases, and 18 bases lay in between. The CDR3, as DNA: TGTGCCACCAGTGATCCCCCGGGCGGGGGCGAGACCGGGGAGCTGTTTTTT. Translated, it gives CATSDPPGGGETGELFF.

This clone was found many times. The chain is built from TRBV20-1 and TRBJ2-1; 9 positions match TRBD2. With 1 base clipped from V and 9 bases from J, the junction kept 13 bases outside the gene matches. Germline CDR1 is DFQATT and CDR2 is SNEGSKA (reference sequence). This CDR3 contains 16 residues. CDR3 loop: CSARAGRGRARGEQFF. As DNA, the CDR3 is TGCAGTGCTAGAGCGGGCCGCGGGAGGGCCCGGGGTGAGCAGTTCTTC.

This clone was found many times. The CDR3 reads CASSARGLAGQVSTQYF. CDR3 nucleotides: TGTGCCAGCAGCGCCCGGGGACTAGCGGGGCAGGTGTCTACGCAGTATTTT. This sequence joins TRBV11-1 and TRBJ2-3; TRBD2 matches at 13 bases. The CDR3 spans 17 residues. Germline lookup yields CDR1 SGHAT and CDR2 FQDESV (reference sequence). The trim removed 5 bases at V and 8 bases at J, leaving 13 bases unmatched. The full variable domain, in which reference TRBV11-1 and TRBJ2-3 provide the parts outside the CDR3, is EAEVAQSPRYKITEKSQAVAFWCDPISGHATLYWYRQILGQGPELLVQFQDESVVDDSQLPKDRFSAERLKGVDSTLKIQPAELGDSAMYLCASSARGLAGQVSTQYFGPGTRLTVL.

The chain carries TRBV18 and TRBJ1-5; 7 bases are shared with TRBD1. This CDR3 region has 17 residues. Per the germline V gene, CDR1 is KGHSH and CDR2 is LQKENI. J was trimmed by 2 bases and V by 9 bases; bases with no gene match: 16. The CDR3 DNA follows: TGTGCCAGACAAACCGGGACAGTAAAAGGGTGCAATCAGCCCCAGCATTTT. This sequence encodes CARQTGTVKGCNQPQHF.